This T cell receptor (beta chain) was sequenced in a study of cytotoxic CD8 clonotypes in ibrutinib-treated CLL. Study-level information: Of the patients, 11 were relapsed/refractory, about 15 treatment-naive and roughly 17 IGHV unmutated. Study observations and caveats: Starting clonality was above that of age-matched healthy donors and tracked circulating CD8+ T-cell counts. The public clonotypes identified were infrequent and showed contraction or stability on treatment.

The sample holds one count of this clone. Antigen unknown. Target depth was 1 in 200,000 to 1 in 1 million T cells, about 10x per clonotype. Some clones are missing from TCRdb's copy, which holds only in-frame ones; the method was immunoSEQ multiplex PCR. The sample contains some 140,000 clones, around 80% of which appear only once. The sequence derives from a human donor with chronic lymphocytic leukemia. This sample comprised PBMCs, obtained after 24 months of ibrutinib treatment.

CDR3 amino acids: CASSQVGLAGANVLTF. CDR3 DNA sequence: TGTGCCAGCAGCCAAGTCGGGCTCGCTGGGGCCAACGTCCTGACTTTC. The chain is built from TRBV14 and TRBJ2-6; D remains ambiguous. The CDR3 loop spans 16 amino acids. Germline V gene lookup returns CDR1 SGHDN and CDR2 FVKESK. V was clipped by 1 base and J by 2 bases, with 9 bases between them.